This record concerns one T cell receptor beta chain sequence. Its matching antigen is unknown. V was trimmed by 5 bases and J by 4 bases, leaving 12 bases between them. This CDR3 is 13 amino acids long. Germline CDR1 and CDR2: MNHNY and SVGAGI (reference sequence). The sample originates from a study of T cells after yellow fever vaccination. Study details: SMART-Seq v4 Ultra Low Input served to prepare low-cell-number fractions. Broader study findings: Most primary-vaccination clones recurred post-booster (roughly 96% CD4, about 87% CD8). The presence of abundant clonotypes contaminating from the bulk population was possible in FACS-sorted repertoires.

Production of TCR cDNA was by 5'RACE template switching, which also added a universal primer site and UMIs. MiXCR, applied by TCRdb to the 5' RACE reads, yields one record per CDR3 protein. Counted here are around 590,000 distinct CDR3 sequences, over 9% occurring once; the ten biggest clones make up 15%. The chain combines TRBV6-6 with TRBJ2-7; D might be TRBD2 (6 bases). The source was PBMCs, collected on the day of the yellow fever booster vaccination. The sequence was collected from a man aged 30 to 45 who received the YFV17D yellow fever vaccine. CDR3 amino acids: CASSRDLGYEQYF. CDR3 nucleotides: TGTGCCAGCAGTCGGGACTTAGGATACGAGCAGTACTTC.